The rows below give T cell receptor beta chains drawn from one sample of a study of response to subunit inactivated influenza vaccine. Via MiXCR, TCRdb re-called the RT-PCR reads, giving one row per CDR3 protein. Of more than 550,000 distinct CDR3 sequences listed, approximately 10% are singletons. Another study also made use of these data, one on T cells expressing NK-cell markers.

The sample here was PBMCs from blood, taken on the day of vaccination. Every receptor here comes from a man in his forties or fifties who received an inactivated influenza vaccine. Both conserved end residues are trimmed from each CDR3. Each record gives: CDR3 protein, clone size, V gene, J gene. For some rows the clone size is stated as once, few or many, or as a class when expanded; others skip it.

CDR3: STPGPSTDTQY
size: .
V: TRBV29-1
J: TRBJ2-3

CDR3: ASSLALTGTYEQY
size: many
V: TRBV5-1
J: TRBJ2-7

CDR3: ASSYRGLHEQY
size: few
V: TRBV28
J: TRBJ2-7

CDR3: ASSLFRGPNQPQH
size: .
V: TRBV7-2
J: TRBJ1-5

CDR3: SARRDMNTEAF
size: few
V: TRBV20-1
J: TRBJ1-1

CDR3: SARGGRALATDTQY
size: .
V: TRBV20-1
J: TRBJ2-3

CDR3: ASSQSIQDEQF
size: few
V: TRBV7-2
J: TRBJ2-1

CDR3: ASRSPPGQLNTEAF
size: .
V: TRBV28
J: TRBJ1-1

CDR3: ASSDVGRGRRDTQY
size: few
V: TRBV6-1
J: TRBJ2-3

CDR3: ASSPGLADTEAF
size: many
V: TRBV18
J: TRBJ1-1

CDR3: ASSLRQGARAGELF
size: few
V: TRBV11-3
J: TRBJ2-2